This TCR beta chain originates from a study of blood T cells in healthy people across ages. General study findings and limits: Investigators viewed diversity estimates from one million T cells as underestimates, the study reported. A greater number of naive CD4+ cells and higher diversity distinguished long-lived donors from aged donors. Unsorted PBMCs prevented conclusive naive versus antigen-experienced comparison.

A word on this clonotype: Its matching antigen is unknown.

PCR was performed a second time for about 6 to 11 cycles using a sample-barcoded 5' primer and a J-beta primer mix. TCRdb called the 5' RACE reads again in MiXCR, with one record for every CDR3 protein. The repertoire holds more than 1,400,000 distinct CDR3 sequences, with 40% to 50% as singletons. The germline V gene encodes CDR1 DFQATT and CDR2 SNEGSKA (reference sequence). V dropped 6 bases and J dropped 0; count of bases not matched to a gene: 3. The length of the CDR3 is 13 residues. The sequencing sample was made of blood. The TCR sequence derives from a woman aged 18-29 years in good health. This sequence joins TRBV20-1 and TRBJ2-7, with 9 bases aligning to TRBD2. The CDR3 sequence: CSAGLAISYEQYF. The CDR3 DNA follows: TGCAGTGCCGGACTAGCGATCTCCTACGAGCAGTACTTC.